A single sample is the source of the 18 T cell receptor beta chains below, sequenced in a study of shared clonotypes between healthy human individuals. CD8 cells classed as naive were CD45RO-negative and positively selected for CCR7, excluding terminally differentiated effector memory CD45RA+ cells. Assay: immunoSEQ multiplex PCR; the TCRdb copy retains only in-frame clones and omits some. Of about 2.1 million clones listed, over 85% are singletons. Sequencing used naive CD8+ T cells from PBMCs. Every receptor here comes from a man aged 18 to 29 in good health. Some clones in this sample may be carry-over from other donors' samples.

Points on this clone: The junction and the germline gene differ at one end; a read error may be behind it. The chain uses TRBV19 and TRBJ2-7; maybe TRBD2 (6 bases). CDR3 length: 14 residues. Germline lookup yields CDR1 LNHDA and CDR2 SQIVND (reference sequence). The CDR3 loop is CVSSIARGAYEQYF. The CDR3 coding sequence is TGTGTCAGTAGTATAGCGCGGGGCGCCTACGAGCAGTACTTC. Complete variable domain (other parts from reference TRBV19 and TRBJ2-7): DGGITQSPKYLFRKEGQNVTLSCEQNLNHDAMYWYRQDPGQGLRLIYYSQIVNDFQKGDIAEGYSVSREKKESFPLTVTSAQKNPTAFYLCVSSIARGAYEQYFGPGTRLTVT.

About this clone: This same CDR3 is encoded by further DNA sequences in the sample. The chain uses TRBV14 and TRBJ1-1; D gene uncertain. The CDR3 totals 13 residues. Germline-derived CDR1 and CDR2 are SGHDN and FVKESK. V lost 3 bases to trimming and J lost 4 bases, with 9 bases between them. The CDR3 protein is CASSQGPGTEAFF. CDR3 nucleotides: TGTGCCAGCAGCCAGGGTCCGGGCACTGAAGCTTTCTTT.

The chain is built from TRBV6-6 and TRBJ1-1; D remains unclear. Germline V gene lookup returns CDR1 MNHNY and CDR2 SVGAGI (reference sequence). Deletions cut 6 bases from V and 5 bases from J, with 13 bases between. The CDR3 is 13 residues long. The CDR3 sequence: CASSNAGRTEAFF. The CDR3 nucleotides are TGTGCCAGCAGCAACGCCGGGCGGACTGAAGCTTTCTTT.

The chain employs TRBV4-3 and TRBJ2-1; D possibly corresponds to TRBD2 (6 bases). The germline V and J ends were trimmed by 0 bases and 5 bases, with 14 bases remaining between them. The length of the CDR3 is 16 residues. Germline loops: CDR1 LGHNA, CDR2 YSLEER. The CDR3 coding sequence is TGCGCCAGCAGCCAAGACTTCAGGACTACTCACAATGAGCAGTTCTTC. Residues: CASSQDFRTTHNEQFF.

The chain recombines TRBV6-1 with TRBJ1-2; TRBD1 matches 10 bases. The junction had 3 bases not matched to a gene; V was cut back by 2 bases and J by 6 bases. The germline V gene encodes CDR1 MNHNS and CDR2 SASEGT. The CDR3 is 14 residues long. The CDR3 loop reads CASSEPGTGDGYTF. DNA of the CDR3: TGTGCCAGCAGTGAACCCGGGACAGGGGATGGCTACACCTTC.

This clone has only one observation. The chain links TRBV7-3 to TRBJ2-2; 9 bases fit TRBD2. The CDR3 is made up of 15 amino acids. CDR1 SGHTA and CDR2 FQGTGA come from the germline V gene. The V and J ends lost 3 bases and 6 bases, in that order; junction bases with no gene match: 5. CDR3 nucleotides: TGTGCCAGCAGCTTTGGTAGCGGGAGTGCCGGGGAGCTGTTTTTT. This sequence encodes CASSFGSGSAGELFF.

V is TRBV7-6 and J is TRBJ2-7, with D tentatively TRBD2 (5 bases). Germline V gives CDR1 SGHVS, CDR2 FNYEAQ. Trimming shortened V by 5 bases and J by 1 base, and 18 bases separated the two germline ends. CDR3 length: 16 amino acids. CDR3: CASSPLAPGKSYEQYF. As DNA, the CDR3 is TGTGCCAGCAGCCCCCTAGCCCCCGGTAAATCCTACGAGCAGTACTTC.

DNA of the CDR3: TGTGCCAGCATGGCGGGGGGCACAGATACGCAGTATTTT. This gives the protein CASMAGGTDTQYF. The rearrangement uses TRBV9 and TRBJ2-3; 7 bases fit TRBD2. This CDR3 is built from 13 residues. The V segment lost 6 bases and the J segment 1 base; nucleotides outside the gene matches: 2. CDR1 is SGDLS, CDR2 YYNGEE, per germline.

The rearrangement links TRBV2 to TRBJ1-1; D is uncertain. Germline V lookup: CDR1 SNHLY, CDR2 FYNNEI. V was clipped by 8 bases and J by 1 base, with 5 bases between them. This CDR3 spans 11 amino acids. The CDR3 loop reads CASQQNTEAFF. The CDR3 DNA follows: TGTGCCAGCCAACAGAACACTGAAGCTTTCTTT.

Only one count was recorded for this clone. V and J are TRBV11-2 and TRBJ2-1; TRBD2 aligns across 9 bases. Germline V gives CDR1 SGHAT, CDR2 FQNNGV. The V gene end was trimmed by 4 bases and the J gene end by 8 bases; junction bases not matched to a gene: 6. The CDR3 consists of 14 residues. CDR3 sequence: CASSSGGRAYEQFF. Written as DNA, the CDR3 is TGTGCCAGCAGCTCCGGCGGGAGGGCCTATGAGCAGTTCTTC. Variable domain in full (rest from reference TRBV11-2 and TRBJ2-1): EAGVAQSPRYKIIEKRQSVAFWCNPISGHATLYWYQQILGQGPKLLIQFQNNGVVDDSQLPKDRFSAERLKGVDSTLKIQPAKLEDSAVYLCASSSGGRAYEQFFGPGTRLTVL.

J is TRBJ2-1 and V is TRBV7-2; maybe TRBD1 (5 bases). The CDR3 contains 15 residues. V was pared by 5 bases and J by 8 bases, with 19 bases between. Germline V gene lookup returns CDR1 SGHTA and CDR2 FQGNSA. As DNA, the CDR3 is TGTGCCAGCAGCACAGGATTCTCAAAAGGCCATGAGCAGTTCTTC. Translated, it gives CASSTGFSKGHEQFF.

The rearrangement joins TRBV10-3 to TRBJ2-3; D unresolved. Trimming pared 8 bases from V and 3 bases from J, leaving 18 bases between. This CDR3 region has 15 residues. Germline CDR1 is ENHRY and CDR2 is SYGVKD. The CDR3 coding sequence is TGTGCCATCGCCCCAACGCGAGGCCCGACAGATACGCAGTATTTT. Residues: CAIAPTRGPTDTQYF.

V and J are TRBV28 and TRBJ1-2; D is ambiguous. This CDR3 region has 13 residues. V shed 2 bases and J shed 6 bases, with 10 bases lying between them. Per the germline V gene, CDR1 is MDHEN and CDR2 is SYDVKM. CDR3 protein: CASSLGRRDGYTF. The CDR3, as DNA: TGTGCCAGCAGTTTAGGCCGGAGAGATGGCTACACCTTC.

For the CDR3, the DNA is TGCGCCACGTCCGGGACTAGCGGGAGCTCCTACAATGAGCAGTTCTTC. Translating it yields CATSGTSGSSYNEQFF. This chain connects TRBV10-2 to TRBJ2-1; TRBD2 aligns across 14 bases. This CDR3 is 16 amino acids long. Germline assignment: CDR1 WSHSY and CDR2 SAAADI. Losses at the gene ends were 10 bases for V and 0 bases for J; bases not matched to a gene: 5.

This chain joins TRBV7-3 and TRBJ2-4; D is perhaps TRBD2 (5 bases). Trimming took off 1 base at V and 9 bases at J, with 10 bases between the two ends. CDR1 is SGHTA and CDR2 is FQGTGA in the germline V gene. This CDR3 has 13 amino acids. The CDR3 DNA reads as TGTGCCAGCAGCTTAAGCCTAGCTAGCATTCAGTACTTC. Translated: CASSLSLASIQYF. Looking up the rest from reference TRBV7-3 and TRBJ2-4 gives the full variable domain: GAGVSQTPSNKVTEKGKYVELRCDPISGHTALYWYRQSLGQGPEFLIYFQGTGAADDSGLPNDRFFAVRPEGSVSTLKIQRTERGDSAVYLCASSLSLASIQYFGAGTRLSVL.

The V gene is TRBV5-6, the J gene TRBJ2-7, with 7 bases lining up with TRBD2. The germline V gene has CDR1 SGHDT and CDR2 YYEEEE. Losses at the gene ends were 5 bases for V and 1 base for J; bases not matched to a gene: 9. The CDR3 spans 15 residues. The CDR3, as DNA: TGTGCCAGCAGTTTGCGGCTAGCGGATTCCTACGAGCAGTACTTC. It specifies CASSLRLADSYEQYF.

Turning to this clone: At the DNA level, this CDR3 is encoded by other sequences in the same sample as well. This chain joins TRBV9 and TRBJ1-2, with 7 bases lining up with TRBD1. The CDR3 runs 15 residues. Unmatched junction bases numbered 4, after V lost 0 bases and J lost 2 bases. CDR1 is SGDLS, CDR2 YYNGEE, per germline. The CDR3: CASSVGQGVNYGYTF. The CDR3, as DNA: TGTGCCAGCAGCGTAGGGCAGGGGGTAAACTATGGCTACACCTTC.

Concerning this clone itself: Other DNA variants within this sample encode the same CDR3. This chain uses TRBV9 with TRBJ1-3; possibly TRBD1 for D (5 bases). This CDR3 comprises 16 residues. Looked up from germline, CDR1 is SGDLS and CDR2 is YYNGEE. Deletions cut 0 bases from V and 3 bases from J, with 13 bases between. The CDR3 DNA follows: TGTGCCAGCAGCGTAGCTGGGGGACCGGGTGGAAACACCATATATTTT. This gives the protein CASSVAGGPGGNTIYF.